These 8 T cell receptor beta chains originate from one sample sequenced in a study of cytomegalovirus exposure and HLA in healthy donors. TCRdb keeps only in-frame clones here, not all; method: immunoSEQ multiplex PCR. The table lists about 170,000 clones, 86% of them singletons. The specimen was PBMCs. These TCRs come from a man aged 18 to 29 in good health and CMV-seropositive.

This sequence joins TRBV29-1 and TRBJ2-7, with a possible D match to TRBD2 (5 bases). V lost 4 bases, J lost 6 bases, and 13 bases lay in between. Germline CDR1 reads SQVTM; CDR2 reads ANQGSEA. The CDR3 consists of 12 residues. DNA for the CDR3: TGCAGCGTTGCCCAGCGAGGGCTCGAGCAGTACTTC. The encoded protein is CSVAQRGLEQYF.

For this clone: The same CDR3 is also encoded by other DNA sequences in this sample. The V gene is TRBV5-4, the J gene TRBJ2-7, with TRBD1 matching over 7 bases. This CDR3 is 15 amino acids long. Trimming took 0 bases from V and 0 from J; bases not matched to a gene: 3. CDR1 and CDR2 (germline): SGHNT, YYREEE (reference sequence). CDR3 coding DNA: TGTGCCAGCAGCTTGGACAGGGGAAGCTCCTACGAGCAGTACTTC. Translated: CASSLDRGSSYEQYF.

This chain joins TRBV2 and TRBJ2-7; TRBD2 agrees at 12 bases. CDR3 length: 14 residues. After removal of 1 base from V and 12 bases from J, the junction contained 7 bases not matched to a gene. Germline loops: CDR1 SNHLY, CDR2 FYNNEI. CDR3 sequence: CASSEGTSGTVLYF. The CDR3, as DNA: TGTGCCAGCAGTGAAGGGACTAGCGGGACGGTATTGTACTTC.

A few counts support this clone. This chain joins TRBV7-3 and TRBJ2-3; the match to TRBD2 covers 7 bases. In germline, CDR1 is SGHTA, CDR2 FQGTGA. The V segment lost 5 bases and the J segment 8 bases; nucleotides outside the gene matches: 7. The CDR3 runs 13 residues. Here the CDR3 DNA reads TGTGCCAGCAGCATGGGGGGGATGGGTACGCAGTATTTT. The encoded protein is CASSMGGMGTQYF.

The chain uses TRBV6-5 and TRBJ2-1; 11 nucleotides line up with TRBD2. Germline V lookup: CDR1 MNHEY, CDR2 SVGAGI. With V trimmed by 5 bases and J by 2 bases, 2 bases remained unmatched. This CDR3 comprises 15 residues. CDR3 in DNA: TGTGCCAGCAGTCAGGGACTAGCGGCCTACAATGAGCAGTTCTTC. It specifies CASSQGLAAYNEQFF.

The rearrangement uses TRBV4-3 and TRBJ2-7; 13 bases agree with TRBD2. The germline V gene encodes CDR1 LGHNA and CDR2 YSLEER. The V segment lost 5 bases and the J segment 4 bases; nucleotides outside the gene matches: 8. This CDR3 has 16 amino acids. The CDR3 here is CASSAQGTSGMYEQYF. For the CDR3, the DNA is TGCGCCAGCAGCGCACAGGGGACTAGCGGGATGTACGAGCAGTACTTC.

V usage is TRBV30 and J usage is TRBJ2-3, with D uncertain. The V gene lost 4 bases and the J gene lost 1 base, with 9 bases spanning the gap. Germline V gene sequence: CDR1 GTSNPN, CDR2 SVGIG (reference sequence). The CDR3 totals 13 residues. CDR3 sequence: CAWNYEGTDTQYF. In DNA, the CDR3 is TGTGCCTGGAATTATGAGGGCACAGATACGCAGTATTTT.

J is TRBJ2-5 and V is TRBV5-1, with 12 bases identical to TRBD2. CDR1 SGHRS and CDR2 YFSETQ come from the germline V gene. CDR3 length: 16 residues. After removal of 0 bases from V and 3 bases from J, the junction contained 3 bases not matched to a gene. DNA for the CDR3: TGCGCCAGCAGCTTGGGGCGACTAGCGGGGGAAGAGACCCAGTACTTC. The encoded protein is CASSLGRLAGEETQYF.